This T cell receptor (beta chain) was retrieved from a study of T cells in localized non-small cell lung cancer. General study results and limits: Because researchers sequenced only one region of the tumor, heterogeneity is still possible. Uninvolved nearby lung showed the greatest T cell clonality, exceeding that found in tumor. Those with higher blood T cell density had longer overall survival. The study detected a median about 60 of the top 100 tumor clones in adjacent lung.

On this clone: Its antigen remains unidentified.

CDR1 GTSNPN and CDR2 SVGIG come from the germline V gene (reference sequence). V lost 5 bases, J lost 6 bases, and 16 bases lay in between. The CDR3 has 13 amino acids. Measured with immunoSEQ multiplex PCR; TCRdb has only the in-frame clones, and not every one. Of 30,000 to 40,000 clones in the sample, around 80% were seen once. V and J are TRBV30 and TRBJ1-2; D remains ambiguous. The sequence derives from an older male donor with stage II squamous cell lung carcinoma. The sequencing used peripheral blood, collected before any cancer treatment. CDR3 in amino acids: CAWQNSGGNGYTF. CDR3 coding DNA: TGTGCCTGGCAAAACTCGGGAGGTAATGGCTACACCTTC.